Sequencing of this T cell receptor beta chain was carried out in a study of cytomegalovirus exposure and HLA in healthy donors. Deletions cut 5 bases from V and 6 bases from J, with 11 bases between. The CDR3 contains 12 residues. The germline gives CDR1 SGHVS, CDR2 FQNEAQ. This clone was observed a single time. Its antigen remains unidentified. Study outcomes and limitations: In a later analysis, parvovirus B19, influenza, CMV and Epstein-Barr virus appeared linked to several top co-occurrence clusters.

PCR used 60 Vbeta primers and 13 Jbeta primers. Only in-frame clones appear in the TCRdb table, and some are missing; sequencing was by immunoSEQ multiplex PCR. The data contain some 140,000 clones, more than 60% of them seen just once; the ten biggest clones take up 8.8%. The rearrangement joins TRBV7-8 to TRBJ2-7; weak D call: TRBD2 (6 bases). This receptor was obtained from a woman aged 50 to 65 in good health and CMV-seropositive. The sequenced material came from PBMCs. The CDR3 spells CASSPAGSEQYF. CDR3 coding DNA: TGTGCCAGCAGCCCCGCCGGGAGCGAGCAGTACTTC. The full variable domain, its missing parts supplied by reference TRBV7-8 and TRBJ2-7, is GAGVSQSPRYKVAKRGQDVALRCDPISGHVSLFWYQQALGQGPEFLTYFQNEAQLDKSGLPSDRFFAERPEGSVSTLKIQRTQQEDSAVYLCASSPAGSEQYFGPGTRLTVT.